Shown below are 30 T cell receptor beta chains from a single sample sequenced in a study of Ad26.COV2.S vaccination and SARS-CoV-2 variants. Treatment given: around 19 received Ad26.COV2.S at low or high dose, single or two shots; about 5 received placebo; per-sample allocation not given. Vaccine and placebo recipients were sampled on day 63 after the first injection. Produced via immunoSEQ multiplex PCR; TCRdb's table is partial and in-frame only. The sample contains some 410,000 clones, about 90% of which appear only once. This sample comprised peripheral blood, obtained in a trial of Ad26.COV2.S vaccine versus placebo. The receptors shown here come from a person aged 18-65 years who received the Ad26.COV2.S COVID-19 vaccine or a placebo.

The gene calls are TRBV30 and TRBJ2-6; tentative D call: TRBD2 (5 bases). V lost 2 bases and J lost 0, with 8 bases in between. This CDR3 is built from 15 residues. Germline lookup yields CDR1 GTSNPN and CDR2 SVGIG (reference sequence). CDR3 DNA sequence: TGTGCCTGGAGTCGAGGGATCTCTGGGGCCAACGTCCTGACTTTC. It translates to CAWSRGISGANVLTF. The full variable domain, with the rest looked up from reference TRBV30 and TRBJ2-6, is SQTIHQWPATLVQPVGSPLSLECTVEGTSNPNLYWYRQAAGRGLQLLFYSVGIGQISSEVPQNLSASRPQDRQFILSSKKLLLSDSGFYLCAWSRGISGANVLTFGAGSRLTVL.

The V and J genes are TRBV3-1 (or the pseudogene TRBV3-2) and TRBJ1-5, with D possibly TRBD1 on 5 matching bases. The CDR3 is 13 amino acids. The V and J ends lost 1 base and 7 bases respectively, with 8 bases between them. CDR1 LGHDT and CDR2 YNNKEL come from the germline V gene (reference sequence). The CDR3 nucleotides are TGTGCCAGCAGCCAAGGGTGGGGCCAGCCCCAGCATTTT. Encoded protein: CASSQGWGQPQHF.

This clone occurred a few times. V gene TRBV15 combines with J gene TRBJ1-2, with D perhaps matching TRBD1 (5 bases). Germline V lookup: CDR1 LNHNV, CDR2 YYDKDF (reference sequence). The CDR3 is 17 amino acids. Trimming took 3 bases from V and 0 from J, leaving 17 bases between them. Here the CDR3 DNA reads TGTGCCACCAGCAGCCCGGGACGGGGAGGGCCTAACTATGGCTACACCTTC. Its protein is CATSSPGRGGPNYGYTF. Complete variable domain (other parts from reference TRBV15 and TRBJ1-2): DAMVIQNPRYQVTQFGKPVTLSCSQTLNHNVMYWYQQKSSQAPKLLFHYYDKDFNNEADTPDNFQSRRPNTSFCFLDIRSPGLGDTAMYLCATSSPGRGGPNYGYTFGSGTRLTVV.

On this clone itself: Within the sample, other DNA sequences also encode this same CDR3. The genes are TRBV9 and TRBJ1-2; possibly TRBD1 for D (6 bases). The CDR3 has 13 amino acids. Trimming removed 2 bases from V and 3 bases from J, with 8 bases in between. The V gene's germline CDR1 is SGDLS and CDR2 YYNGEE. CDR3 protein: CASSVGGDYGYTF. In DNA, the CDR3 is TGTGCCAGCAGCGTCGGGGGCGACTATGGCTACACCTTC.

The chain recombines TRBV21-1 with TRBJ2-3; the table calls TRBD2, which could not be checked here. TRBV21-1 is tagged as a pseudogene. The CDR3 has 17 amino acids. The CDR3 coding sequence is TGTGCCAGCAGCGATGTAAAGCGGGGGGTTAGCACAGATACGCAGTATTTT. Amino acid sequence: CASSDVKRGVSTDTQYF.

The J gene is TRBJ2-2, the V gene TRBV19, with D hard to call. V lost 9 bases, J lost 1 base, and 3 bases lay in between. Germline CDR1 and CDR2: LNHDA and SQIVND (reference sequence). This CDR3 comprises 11 residues. The DNA for the CDR3 is TGTGCCAGCAGGAACACCGGGGAGCTGTTTTTT. Residues: CASRNTGELFF.

The V and J genes are TRBV9 and TRBJ1-6; D gene ambiguous. Per the germline V gene, CDR1 is SGDLS and CDR2 is YYNGEE. This CDR3 has 15 amino acids. V lost 4 bases to trimming and J lost 0 bases, with 8 bases between them. The CDR3 nucleotides read TGTGCCAGCAGCCTTGGGAGCTCCTATAATTCACCCCTCCACTTT. It is translated as CASSLGSSYNSPLHF.

This chain joins TRBV7-2 and TRBJ2-1, with 12 bases matching TRBD2. The V and J ends lost 6 bases and 0 bases, in that order; junction bases with no gene match: 12. The CDR3 runs 19 residues. Germline lookup yields CDR1 SGHTA and CDR2 FQGNSA. CDR3 residues: CASRGGASGGASSYNEQFF. The CDR3 DNA reads as TGTGCCAGCAGAGGCGGGGCTAGCGGGGGGGCCAGCTCCTACAATGAGCAGTTCTTC.

This clone was recorded once. This sequence joins TRBV7-8 and TRBJ1-2; D remains unclear. With 3 bases removed from V and 1 base from J, the gap between germline ends came to 18 bases. Germline CDR1 is SGHVS and CDR2 is FQNEAQ. This CDR3 region has 17 residues. CDR3 residues: CASSLWSGTSLNYGYTF. Written as DNA, the CDR3 is TGTGCCAGCAGCTTGTGGAGTGGTACAAGCCTTAACTATGGCTACACCTTC.

The rearrangement links TRBV9 to TRBJ1-2, with D maybe TRBD1 (5 bases). This CDR3 has 16 amino acids. Looked up from germline, CDR1 is SGDLS and CDR2 is YYNGEE. Trimming left V 2 bases short and J 1 base short, with 15 bases between. The CDR3 nucleotides read TGTGCCAGCAGCGTGAGTTCGGCAGGGAGTAACTATGGCTACACCTTC. Translation: CASSVSSAGSNYGYTF.

The chain is built from TRBV6-1 and TRBJ1-5; D unclear. Trimming pared 2 bases from V and 1 base from J, leaving 12 bases between. The V gene's germline CDR1 is MNHNS and CDR2 SASEGT. This CDR3 is 16 amino acids long. CDR3 loop: CASSERELDSNQPQHF. CDR3 DNA sequence: TGTGCCAGCAGTGAACGGGAATTGGACAGCAATCAGCCCCAGCATTTT.

The J gene is TRBJ2-2, the V gene TRBV3-1 (or the pseudogene TRBV3-2); D is possibly TRBD1 or TRBD2 (5 bases each). V was cut by 1 base and J by 8 bases, with 8 bases left in between. Germline V gene sequence: CDR1 LGHDT, CDR2 YNNKEL (reference sequence). CDR3 size: 13 residues. The CDR3 DNA sequence: TGTGCCAGCAGCCAAGGCTGGGGGGGGGAGCTGTTTTTT. This encodes CASSQGWGGELFF.

The V and J genes are TRBV6-5 and TRBJ2-3, with D possibly TRBD1 on 6 matching bases. The CDR3 has 15 amino acids. Trimming left V 6 bases short and J 0 bases short, with 13 bases between. Germline CDR1 is MNHEY and CDR2 is SVGAGI. As DNA, the CDR3 is TGTGCCAGCAGCGACCAGGGGCCTAGCACAGATACGCAGTATTTT. Translated, it gives CASSDQGPSTDTQYF.

This chain uses TRBV19 with TRBJ2-2; unclear D gene. This CDR3 spans 14 amino acids. V lost 6 bases and J 0 bases, leaving 8 bases between the germline ends. Germline-derived CDR1 and CDR2 are LNHDA and SQIVND (reference sequence). CDR3 in DNA: TGTGCCAGTAGGTCGCAGTCGAACACCGGGGAGCTGTTTTTT. Its translation is CASRSQSNTGELFF.

The rearrangement uses TRBV6-2 or TRBV6-3 and TRBJ1-2; 7 bases match TRBD1. V lost 2 bases to trimming and J lost 1 base; unmatched junction nucleotides: 4. This CDR3 comprises 15 residues. In germline, CDR1 is MNHEY, CDR2 SVGEGT. DNA of the CDR3: TGTGCCAGCAGTTACGGACAGGTTCTTAACTATGGCTACACCTTC. It yields the protein CASSYGQVLNYGYTF.

The chain joins TRBV5-1 to TRBJ1-6; D is uncertain. V was shortened by 0 bases and J by 6 bases, with 10 bases between the two germline ends. Germline CDR1 and CDR2: SGHRS and YFSETQ. The CDR3 extends over 15 amino acids. The CDR3 here is CASSLGQVINSPLHF. DNA for the CDR3: TGCGCCAGCAGCTTGGGGCAGGTCATTAATTCACCCCTCCACTTT.

The V call is TRBV19, the J call TRBJ1-6; D gene unclear. The CDR3 spans 13 residues. Germline CDR1 and CDR2: LNHDA and SQIVND (reference sequence). Trimming pared 7 bases from V and 3 bases from J, leaving 7 bases between. The CDR3 is CASMSNYNSPLHF. DNA of the CDR3: TGTGCCAGTATGAGTAACTATAATTCACCCCTCCACTTT.

The chain has TRBV12-3 or TRBV12-4 and TRBJ2-2, with no clear D. Trimming took off 3 bases at V and 1 base at J, with 3 bases between the two ends. The length of the CDR3 is 13 residues. DNA for the CDR3: TGTGCCAGCAGTTTGCGGAACACCGGGGAGCTGTTTTTT. Encoded protein: CASSLRNTGELFF.

The rearrangement joins TRBV12-3 or TRBV12-4 to TRBJ1-2; the D gene is possibly TRBD1 (5 bases). The V end was cut by 6 bases, the J end by 4 bases, with 9 bases between. The CDR3 contains 12 residues. CDR3 sequence: CASSPGGYGYTF. CDR3 bases: TGTGCCAGCAGCCCGGGGGGCTATGGCTACACCTTC.

This chain uses TRBV18 with TRBJ2-2, with 12 bases that match TRBD2. Germline assignment: CDR1 KGHSH and CDR2 LQKENI. This CDR3 region has 18 residues. J was trimmed by 4 bases and V by 2 bases; bases with no gene match: 8. This chain's CDR3 is CASSPILAGGRTTGELFF. The CDR3 nucleotides are TGTGCCAGCTCACCAATACTAGCGGGGGGCCGAACCACCGGGGAGCTGTTTTTT.

The V call is TRBV19, the J call TRBJ1-6, with D unclear. Trimming left V 11 bases short and J 7 bases short, with 30 bases between. The CDR3 loop spans 18 amino acids. Looked up from germline, CDR1 is LNHDA and CDR2 is SQIVND (reference sequence). The CDR3: CAAAPTRADPYKNSPLHF. The CDR3 DNA is TGTGCCGCTGCCCCCACCCGGGCAGACCCCTATAAGAATTCACCCCTCCACTTT.

J is TRBJ1-2 and V is TRBV19; D gene unclear. Trimming removed 0 bases at V and 0 bases at J, with 11 bases between. The germline CDR1 and CDR2 sequences are LNHDA and SQIVND (reference sequence). The CDR3 is 16 residues long. The CDR3 loop is CASSIDPQRPNYGYTF. CDR3 sequence (DNA): TGTGCCAGTAGTATAGATCCGCAGCGTCCTAACTATGGCTACACCTTC.

V is TRBV19 and J is TRBJ2-7, with 10 bases fitting TRBD2. This CDR3 contains 14 residues. The germline V gene has CDR1 LNHDA and CDR2 SQIVND (reference sequence). Germline trimming cut 5 bases from V and 4 bases from J; bases unmatched to any gene: 5. The CDR3 coding sequence is TGTGCCAGTAGTCCGATAGCGGGGGGATACGAGCAGTACTTC. It yields the protein CASSPIAGGYEQYF. Full variable domain (outside the CDR3, taken from reference TRBV19 and TRBJ2-7): DGGITQSPKYLFRKEGQNVTLSCEQNLNHDAMYWYRQDPGQGLRLIYYSQIVNDFQKGDIAEGYSVSREKKESFPLTVTSAQKNPTAFYLCASSPIAGGYEQYFGPGTRLTVT.

The chain joins TRBV7-2 to TRBJ2-1, with TRBD2 matching 12 bases. This CDR3 contains 17 residues. The germline CDR1 and CDR2 sequences are SGHTA and FQGNSA. After removal of 3 bases from V and 3 bases from J, the junction contained 6 bases not matched to a gene. CDR3: CASSFGTSGGFYNEQFF. CDR3 DNA sequence: TGTGCCAGCAGCTTTGGTACTAGCGGGGGGTTCTACAATGAGCAGTTCTTC.

The genes are TRBV11-2 and TRBJ2-7; TRBD1 agrees at 7 bases. J was trimmed by 1 base and V by 5 bases; bases with no gene match: 8. The CDR3 is 15 amino acids. Germline CDR1 reads SGHAT; CDR2 reads FQNNGV. CDR3 bases: TGTGCCAGCAGCCCCGAGGGGGCCAGGTCCTACGAGCAGTACTTC. This translates into CASSPEGARSYEQYF.

This chain joins TRBV18 and TRBJ2-2; D gene unclear. The CDR3 is made up of 16 amino acids. Trimming stripped 2 bases from V and 7 bases from J, with 17 bases between. In germline, CDR1 is KGHSH, CDR2 LQKENI. CDR3: CASSPKDARWDGELFF. DNA for the CDR3: TGTGCCAGCTCACCAAAGGACGCTAGATGGGACGGGGAGCTGTTTTTT.

The chain has TRBV28 and TRBJ2-6; possibly TRBD1 or TRBD2 for D (5 bases each). The CDR3 consists of 15 residues. Germline values: CDR1 MDHEN, CDR2 SYDVKM. With 3 bases removed from V and 2 bases from J, the gap between germline ends came to 8 bases. In DNA, the CDR3 is TGTGCCAGCAGTTTTTTGGGGGCTGGGGCCAACGTCCTGACTTTC. Protein product: CASSFLGAGANVLTF. The full variable domain, its missing parts supplied by reference TRBV28 and TRBJ2-6, is DVKVTQSSRYLVKRTGEKVFLECVQDMDHENMFWYRQDPGLGLRLIYFSYDVKMKEKGDIPEGYSVSREKKERFSLILESASTNQTSMYLCASSFLGAGANVLTFGAGSRLTVL.

J is TRBJ2-1 and V is TRBV9, with D possibly being TRBD2 (5 bases). CDR1 is SGDLS and CDR2 is YYNGEE in the germline V gene. V shed 0 bases and J shed 4 bases, with 11 bases lying between them. The CDR3 length is 15 residues. In DNA, the CDR3 is TGTGCCAGCAGCGTAGGCACTAGACGGTACAATGAGCAGTTCTTC. Amino acids: CASSVGTRRYNEQFF.

The chain uses TRBV18 and TRBJ1-1, with D hard to call. Trimming stripped 4 bases from V and 6 bases from J, with 12 bases between. The CDR3 length is 13 residues. CDR1 KGHSH and CDR2 LQKENI come from the germline V gene. The CDR3 spells CASSLSRTPEAFF. In nucleotides, the CDR3 is TGTGCCAGCTCACTTTCACGTACGCCTGAAGCTTTCTTT.

The chain couples TRBV19 to TRBJ2-1; D may correspond to TRBD1 or TRBD2 (5 bases each). The CDR3 contains 15 residues. Germline CDR1 and CDR2: LNHDA and SQIVND (reference sequence). Between the trimmed V and J ends, which lost 4 bases and 10 bases, there was a span of 20 bases. The CDR3: CASSSNGREILEQFF. The CDR3 region has the DNA TGTGCCAGTAGTAGCAATGGCAGGGAGATTTTAGAGCAGTTCTTC.